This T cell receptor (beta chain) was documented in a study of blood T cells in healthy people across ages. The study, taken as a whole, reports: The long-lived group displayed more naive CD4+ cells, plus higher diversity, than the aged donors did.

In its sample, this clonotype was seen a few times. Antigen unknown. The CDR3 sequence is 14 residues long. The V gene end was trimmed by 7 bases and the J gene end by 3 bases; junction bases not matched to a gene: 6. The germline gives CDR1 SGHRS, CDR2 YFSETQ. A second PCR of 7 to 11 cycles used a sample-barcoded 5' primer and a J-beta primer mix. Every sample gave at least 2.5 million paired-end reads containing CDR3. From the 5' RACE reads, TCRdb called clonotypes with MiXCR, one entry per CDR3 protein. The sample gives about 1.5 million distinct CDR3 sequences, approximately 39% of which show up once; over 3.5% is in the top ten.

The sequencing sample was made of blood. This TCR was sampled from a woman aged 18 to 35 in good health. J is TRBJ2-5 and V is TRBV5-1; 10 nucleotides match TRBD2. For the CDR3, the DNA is TGCGCCAGCGGATCTAGCGGGAGTAAAGAGACCCAGTACTTC. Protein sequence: CASGSSGSKETQYF.